This T cell receptor (beta chain) was identified in a study of blood T cell repertoires in COVID-19. Some clones are missing from TCRdb's copy, which holds only in-frame ones; the method was immunoSEQ multiplex PCR. The profile covers approximately 170,000 clones, with approximately 79% appearing a single time and approximately 18% taken by the ten largest. The CDR3 is 14 residues long. V lost 0 bases to trimming and J lost 9 bases, with 11 bases between them. Germline values: CDR1 LGHNA, CDR2 YSLEER. The clonotype originates from a woman aged 80 or over with acute or convalescent COVID-19. The sequenced sample was peripheral blood. This rearrangement joins TRBV4-3 to TRBJ2-2; D is possibly TRBD1 (6 bases). The CDR3 loop reads CASSQDRGRRELFF. CDR3 bases: TGCGCCAGCAGCCAAGACAGGGGTCGCCGGGAGCTGTTTTTT.